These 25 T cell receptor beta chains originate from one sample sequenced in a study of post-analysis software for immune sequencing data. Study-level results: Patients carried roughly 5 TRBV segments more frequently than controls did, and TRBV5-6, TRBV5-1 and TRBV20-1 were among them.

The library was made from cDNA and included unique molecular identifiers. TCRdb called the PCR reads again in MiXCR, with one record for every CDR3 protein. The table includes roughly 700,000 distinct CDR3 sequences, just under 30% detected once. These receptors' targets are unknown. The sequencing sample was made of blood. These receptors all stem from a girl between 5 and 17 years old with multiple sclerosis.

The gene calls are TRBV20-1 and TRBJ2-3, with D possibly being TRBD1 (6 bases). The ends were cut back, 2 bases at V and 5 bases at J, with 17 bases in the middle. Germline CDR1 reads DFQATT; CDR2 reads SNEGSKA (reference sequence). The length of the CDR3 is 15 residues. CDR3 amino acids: CSARYLATQGDTQYF. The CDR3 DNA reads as TGCAGTGCTAGATACTTAGCGACACAGGGAGATACGCAGTATTTT.

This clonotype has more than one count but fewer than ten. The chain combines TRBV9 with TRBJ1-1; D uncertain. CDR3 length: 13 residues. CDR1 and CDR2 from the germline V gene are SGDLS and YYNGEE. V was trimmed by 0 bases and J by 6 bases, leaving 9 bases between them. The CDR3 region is CASSVVPGAEAFF. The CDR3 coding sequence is TGTGCCAGCAGCGTAGTACCAGGAGCTGAAGCTTTCTTT.

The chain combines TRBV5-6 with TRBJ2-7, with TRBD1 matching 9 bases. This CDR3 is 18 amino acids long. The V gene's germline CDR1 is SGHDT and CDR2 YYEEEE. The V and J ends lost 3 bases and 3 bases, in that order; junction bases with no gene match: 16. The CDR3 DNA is TGTGCCAGCAGCTCCGTGCCCCCGGGACAGGGTGCATACTACGAGCAGTACTTC. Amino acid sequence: CASSSVPPGQGAYYEQYF.

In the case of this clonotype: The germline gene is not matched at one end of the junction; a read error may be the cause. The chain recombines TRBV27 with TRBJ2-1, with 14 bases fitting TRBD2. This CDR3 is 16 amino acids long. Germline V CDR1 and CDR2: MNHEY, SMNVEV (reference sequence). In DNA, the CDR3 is TGTGCCAGCACGGGACTAGCGGGAGCGAGATACAATGGGCAGTTCTTC. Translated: CASTGLAGARYNGQFF.

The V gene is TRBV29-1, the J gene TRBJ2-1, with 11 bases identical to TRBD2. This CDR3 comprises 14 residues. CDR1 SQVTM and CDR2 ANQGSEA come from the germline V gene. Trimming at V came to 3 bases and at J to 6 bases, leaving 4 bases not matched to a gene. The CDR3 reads CSVETSGTVNEQFF. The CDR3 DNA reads TGCAGCGTTGAGACTAGCGGGACAGTCAATGAGCAGTTCTTC.

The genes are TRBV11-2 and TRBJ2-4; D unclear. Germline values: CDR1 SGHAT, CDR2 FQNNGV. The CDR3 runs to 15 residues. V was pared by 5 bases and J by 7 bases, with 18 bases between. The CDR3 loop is CASSPNRPVQNIQYF. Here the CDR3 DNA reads TGTGCCAGCAGCCCCAACCGACCCGTTCAGAACATTCAGTACTTC.

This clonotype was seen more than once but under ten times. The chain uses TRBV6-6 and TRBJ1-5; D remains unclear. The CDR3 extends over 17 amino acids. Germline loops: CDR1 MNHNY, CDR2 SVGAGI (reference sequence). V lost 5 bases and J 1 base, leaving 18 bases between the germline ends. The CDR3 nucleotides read TGTGCCAGCAGTCCCTCGGGGAGGGAACTAAGCAATCAGCCCCAGCATTTT. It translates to CASSPSGRELSNQPQHF.

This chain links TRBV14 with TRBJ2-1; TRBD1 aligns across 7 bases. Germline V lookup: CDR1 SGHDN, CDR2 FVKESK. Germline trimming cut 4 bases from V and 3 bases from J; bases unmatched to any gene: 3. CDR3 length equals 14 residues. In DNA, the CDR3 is TGTGCCAGCAGCCGAGGGACAGTCTACAATGAGCAGTTCTTC. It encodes CASSRGTVYNEQFF.

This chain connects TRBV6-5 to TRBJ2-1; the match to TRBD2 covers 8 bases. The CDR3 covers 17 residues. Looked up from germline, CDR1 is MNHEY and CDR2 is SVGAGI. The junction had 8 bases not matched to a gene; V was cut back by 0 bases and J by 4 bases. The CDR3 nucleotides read TGTGCCAGCAGTTACTCGACGGCTAGCGGGTCTTACAATGAGCAGTTCTTC. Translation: CASSYSTASGSYNEQFF.

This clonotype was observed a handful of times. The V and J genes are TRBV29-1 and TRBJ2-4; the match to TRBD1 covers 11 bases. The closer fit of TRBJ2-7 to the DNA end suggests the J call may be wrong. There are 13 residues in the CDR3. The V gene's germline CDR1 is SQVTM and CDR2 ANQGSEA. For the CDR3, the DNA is TGCAGCGTTCCCGGGACAGGGGGCTACGAGCAGTACTTC. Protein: CSVPGTGGYEQYF.

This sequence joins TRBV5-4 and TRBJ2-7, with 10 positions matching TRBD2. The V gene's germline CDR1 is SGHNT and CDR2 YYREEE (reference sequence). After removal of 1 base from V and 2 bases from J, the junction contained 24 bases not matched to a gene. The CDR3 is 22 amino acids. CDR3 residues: CASSLFVTSGTGRPTFAYEQYF. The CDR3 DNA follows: TGTGCCAGCAGCTTGTTCGTAACTAGCGGGACCGGGCGGCCCACCTTCGCCTACGAGCAGTACTTC.

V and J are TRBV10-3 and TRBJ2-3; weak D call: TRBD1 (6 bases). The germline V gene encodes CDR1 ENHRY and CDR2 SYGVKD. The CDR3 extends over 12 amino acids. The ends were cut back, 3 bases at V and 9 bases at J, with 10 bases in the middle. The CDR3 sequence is CAISDTGPTQYF. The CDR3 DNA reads TGTGCCATCAGTGATACAGGGCCAACGCAGTATTTT.

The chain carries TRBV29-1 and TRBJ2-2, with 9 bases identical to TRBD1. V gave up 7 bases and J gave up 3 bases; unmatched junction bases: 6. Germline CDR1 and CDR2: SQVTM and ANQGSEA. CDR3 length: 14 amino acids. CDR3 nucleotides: TGCAGCGCCGGACAGGGGTGGGACACCGGGGAGCTGTTTTTT. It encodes CSAGQGWDTGELFF.

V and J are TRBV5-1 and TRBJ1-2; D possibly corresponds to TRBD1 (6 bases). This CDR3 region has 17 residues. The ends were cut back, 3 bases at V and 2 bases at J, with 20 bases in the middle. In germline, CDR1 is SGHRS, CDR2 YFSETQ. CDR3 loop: CASSSGGTTQTNYGYTF. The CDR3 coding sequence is TGCGCCAGCAGCTCCGGCGGGACAACCCAGACCAACTATGGCTACACCTTC.

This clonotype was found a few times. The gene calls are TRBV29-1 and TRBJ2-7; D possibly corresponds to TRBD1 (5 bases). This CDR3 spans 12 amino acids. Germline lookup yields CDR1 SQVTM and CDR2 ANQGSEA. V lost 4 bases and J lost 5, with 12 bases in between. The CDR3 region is CSVGRGSHEQYF. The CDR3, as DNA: TGCAGCGTTGGAAGGGGATCCCACGAGCAGTACTTC.

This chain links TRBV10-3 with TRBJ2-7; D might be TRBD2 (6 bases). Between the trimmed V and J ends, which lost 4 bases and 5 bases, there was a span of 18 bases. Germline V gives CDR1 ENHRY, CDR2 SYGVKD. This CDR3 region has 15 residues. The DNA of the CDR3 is TGTGCCATCAGTGTGGGGGGAAACACCTTAGACGAGCAGTACTTC. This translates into CAISVGGNTLDEQYF.

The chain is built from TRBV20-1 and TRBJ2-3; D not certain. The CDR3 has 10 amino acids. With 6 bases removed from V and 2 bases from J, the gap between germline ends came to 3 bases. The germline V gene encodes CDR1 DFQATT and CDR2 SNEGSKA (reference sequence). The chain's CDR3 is CSALTDTQYF. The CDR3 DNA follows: TGCAGTGCACTCACAGATACGCAGTATTTT.

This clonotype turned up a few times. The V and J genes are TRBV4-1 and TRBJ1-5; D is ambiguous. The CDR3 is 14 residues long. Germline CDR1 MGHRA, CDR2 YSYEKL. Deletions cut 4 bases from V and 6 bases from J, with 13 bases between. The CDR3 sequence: CASSPRTDLQPQHF. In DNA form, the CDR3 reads TGCGCCAGCAGCCCCCGGACGGACCTTCAGCCCCAGCATTTT.

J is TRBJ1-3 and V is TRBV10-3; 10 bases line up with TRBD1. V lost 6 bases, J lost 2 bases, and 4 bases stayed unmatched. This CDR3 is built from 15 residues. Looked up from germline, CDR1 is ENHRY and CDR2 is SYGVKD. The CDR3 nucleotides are TGTGCCATCAGCGAGACAGGGGGCCCTGGAAACACCATATATTTT. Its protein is CAISETGGPGNTIYF.

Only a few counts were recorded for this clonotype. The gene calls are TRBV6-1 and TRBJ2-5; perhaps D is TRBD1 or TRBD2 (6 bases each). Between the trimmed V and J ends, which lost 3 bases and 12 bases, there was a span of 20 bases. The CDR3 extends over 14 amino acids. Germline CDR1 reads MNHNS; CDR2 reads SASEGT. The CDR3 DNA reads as TGTGCCAGCAGTGAGGTGAGGACAGCGGGTAGGAAGTACTTC. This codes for CASSEVRTAGRKYF.

In DNA form, the CDR3 reads TGTGCCAGCAGCCCTACCCGGGGACAGGGGAATTCACCCCTCCACTTT. This sequence encodes CASSPTRGQGNSPLHF. The chain combines TRBV7-9 with TRBJ1-6; 10 nucleotides agree with TRBD1. V lost 5 bases, J lost 7 bases, and 8 bases stayed unmatched. The CDR3 is made up of 16 amino acids. Germline CDR1 is SEHNR and CDR2 is FQNEAQ (reference sequence).

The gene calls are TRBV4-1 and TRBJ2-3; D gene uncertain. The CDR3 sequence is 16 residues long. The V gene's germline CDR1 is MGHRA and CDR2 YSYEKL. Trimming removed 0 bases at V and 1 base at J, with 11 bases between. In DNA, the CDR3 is TGCGCCAGCAGCCAAGACGGAACAGTGGGCACAGATACGCAGTATTTT. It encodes CASSQDGTVGTDTQYF.

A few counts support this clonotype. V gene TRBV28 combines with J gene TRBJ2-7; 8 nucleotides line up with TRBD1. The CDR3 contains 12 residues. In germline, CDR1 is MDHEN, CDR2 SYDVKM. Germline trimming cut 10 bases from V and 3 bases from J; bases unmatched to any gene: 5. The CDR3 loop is CATGTGIYEQYF. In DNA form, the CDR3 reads TGTGCCACCGGGACAGGAATCTACGAGCAGTACTTC.

The CDR3 loop is CASSEGEDRGTEAFF. In DNA, the CDR3 is TGTGCCAGCAGTGAAGGCGAGGACAGGGGCACTGAAGCTTTCTTT. The gene calls are TRBV6-1 and TRBJ1-1; 9 positions match TRBD1. Trimming at V came to 1 base and at J to 4 bases, leaving 4 bases not matched to a gene. CDR1 MNHNS and CDR2 SASEGT come from the germline V gene. The CDR3 has 15 amino acids.

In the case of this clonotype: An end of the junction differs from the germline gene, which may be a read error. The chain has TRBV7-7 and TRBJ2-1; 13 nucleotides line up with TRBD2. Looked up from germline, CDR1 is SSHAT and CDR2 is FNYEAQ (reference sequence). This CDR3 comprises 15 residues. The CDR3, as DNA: TGTGCTAGCAGCGCACAACGGACTAGCGGGGGCGAGCAGTTCTTC. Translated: CASSAQRTSGGEQFF. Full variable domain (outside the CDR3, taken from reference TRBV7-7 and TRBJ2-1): GAGVSQSPRYKVTKRGQDVTLRCDPISSHATLYWYQQALGQGPEFLTYFNYEAQPDKSGLPSDRFSAERPEGSISTLTIQRTEQRDSAMYRCASSAQRTSGGEQFFGPGTRLTVL.